This T cell receptor beta chain was sequenced for a study of a mutant IDH1 vaccine in newly diagnosed glioma. Study in general: Eight vaccinations reached patients in weeks 1, 3, 5, 7, 11, 15, 19 and 23. Beginning 4-6 weeks after radiotherapy alone, or with temozolomide cycles, vaccination took place. Pretreatment consisted of radiotherapy, temozolomide, or both, with most receiving both.

Study-wide results and limits: Seemingly, pseudoprogression had no relation to changes in the top peripheral T cell clonotypes.

Assay: immunoSEQ multiplex PCR; the TCRdb copy retains only in-frame clones and omits some. This table has about 38,000 clones, approximately 80% appearing once. This clone was counted only a few times. The target antigen is unknown. Germline CDR1 is KGHSH and CDR2 is LQKENI. The CDR3 runs to 15 residues. The V gene lost 3 bases and the J gene lost 0 bases, with 11 bases spanning the gap. Time point specified: week 23, last vaccination. The investigators gave 300 ug of mutant IDH1 20-mer peptide in each vaccine dose, together with topical imiquimod. V and J are TRBV18 and TRBJ1-2, with unresolved D. The sample was PBMCs, taken from a glioma patient whose treatment included an IDH1 peptide vaccine. This TCR was sampled from a man in his forties with glioma. The CDR3 loop reads CASSPGVKTNYGYTF. CDR3 nucleotides: TGTGCCAGCTCACCCGGAGTTAAAACTAACTATGGCTACACCTTC.